The T cell receptor beta chain described here comes from a study of T cells in Graves' hyperthyroidism and ophthalmopathy. The source material, RNA transcripts, was used to amplify TCR beta CDR3 regions. Using the HTBI primer set, a first-round RT-PCR was run on the TCR CDR3. TCRdb called the multiplex PCR reads again in MiXCR, with one record for every CDR3 protein. Seen here are some 490,000 distinct CDR3 sequences, roughly 22% observed once, and the top ten hold under 55%. Clinical symptoms, serum thyroxine, TRAb, thyroid ultrasound and orbital computed tomography established diagnosis. Germline CDR1 and CDR2: KGHDR and SFDVKD. Trimming shortened V by 6 bases and J by 1 base, and 17 bases separated the two germline ends. The CDR3 loop spans 16 amino acids.

The chain recombines TRBV24-1 with TRBJ1-2; D is perhaps TRBD1 (5 bases). Sample: blood. This receptor was obtained from a woman in her seventies with Graves' ophthalmopathy. The DNA of the CDR3 is TGTGCCACCAGTTCAGTTACTGCAGGGTATAACTATGGCTACACCTTC. This codes for CATSSVTAGYNYGYTF.